This TCR beta chain emerged from a study of cytomegalovirus exposure and HLA in healthy donors. PCR was performed using 60 Vbeta and 13 Jbeta primers. The table came from immunoSEQ multiplex PCR; TCRdb's copy has only in-frame clones and leaves some out. Here the sample spans about 170,000 clones, roughly 60% being singletons. The ends were cut back, 2 bases at V and 2 bases at J, with 12 bases in the middle. Germline V gene lookup returns CDR1 GTSNPN and CDR2 SVGIG (reference sequence). The CDR3 sequence is 14 residues long. The chain joins TRBV30 to TRBJ2-5, with D tentatively TRBD1 (6 bases). The sample was PBMCs. The TCR sequence derives from a man in his forties in good health and CMV-seronegative. CDR3 amino acids: CAWSLDRRQETQYF. The DNA for the CDR3 is TGTGCCTGGAGTTTGGACAGAAGACAAGAGACCCAGTACTTC.